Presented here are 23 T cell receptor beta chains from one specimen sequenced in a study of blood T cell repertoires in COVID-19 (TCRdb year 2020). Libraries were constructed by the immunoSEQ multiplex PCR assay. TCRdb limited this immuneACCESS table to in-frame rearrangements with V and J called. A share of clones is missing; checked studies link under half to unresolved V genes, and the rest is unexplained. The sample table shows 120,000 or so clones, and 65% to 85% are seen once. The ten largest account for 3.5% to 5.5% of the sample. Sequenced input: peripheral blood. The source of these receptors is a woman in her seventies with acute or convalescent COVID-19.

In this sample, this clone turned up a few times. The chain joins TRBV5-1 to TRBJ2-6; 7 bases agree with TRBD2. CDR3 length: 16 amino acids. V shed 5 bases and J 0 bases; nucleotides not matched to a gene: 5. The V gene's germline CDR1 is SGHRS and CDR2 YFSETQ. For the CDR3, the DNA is TGCGCCAGCAGTGCCGGGGGGAGCTCTGGGGCCAACGTCCTGACTTTC. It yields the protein CASSAGGSSGANVLTF. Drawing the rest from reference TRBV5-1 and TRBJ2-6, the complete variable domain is KAGVTQTPRYLIKTRGQQVTLSCSPISGHRSVSWYQQTPGQGLQFLFEYFSETQRNKGNFPGRFSGRQFSNSRSEMNVSTLELGDSALYLCASSAGGSSGANVLTFGAGSRLTVL.

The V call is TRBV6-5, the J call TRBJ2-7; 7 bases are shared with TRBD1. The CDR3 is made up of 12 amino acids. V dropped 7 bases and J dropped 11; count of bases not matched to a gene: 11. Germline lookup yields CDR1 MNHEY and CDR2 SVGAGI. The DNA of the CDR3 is TGTGCCAGCACCCTGGGAAGAGGGGGCGAGTACTTC. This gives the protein CASTLGRGGEYF.

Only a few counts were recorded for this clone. The DNA for the CDR3 is TGTGCCAGCAGCCCTACGTCCTACGAGCAGTACTTC. Translating it yields CASSPTSYEQYF. The chain recombines TRBV7-8 with TRBJ2-7, with D unresolved. V lost 5 bases to trimming and J lost 1 base, with 6 bases between them. CDR1 and CDR2 from the germline V gene are SGHVS and FQNEAQ. The CDR3 sequence is 12 residues long.

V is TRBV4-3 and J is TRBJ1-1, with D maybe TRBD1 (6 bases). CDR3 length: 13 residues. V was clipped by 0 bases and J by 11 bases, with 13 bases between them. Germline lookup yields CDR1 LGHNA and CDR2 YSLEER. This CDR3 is CASSQEGAGRAFF. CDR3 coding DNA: TGCGCCAGCAGCCAAGAGGGGGCGGGTCGGGCTTTCTTT.

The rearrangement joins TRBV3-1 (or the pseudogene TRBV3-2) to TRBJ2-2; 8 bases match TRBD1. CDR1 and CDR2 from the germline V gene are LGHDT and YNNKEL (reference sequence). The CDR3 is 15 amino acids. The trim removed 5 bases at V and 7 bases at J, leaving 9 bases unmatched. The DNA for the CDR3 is TGTGCCAGCAGCTACTCGGACAGGGCTGGCGGGGAGCTGTTTTTT. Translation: CASSYSDRAGGELFF.

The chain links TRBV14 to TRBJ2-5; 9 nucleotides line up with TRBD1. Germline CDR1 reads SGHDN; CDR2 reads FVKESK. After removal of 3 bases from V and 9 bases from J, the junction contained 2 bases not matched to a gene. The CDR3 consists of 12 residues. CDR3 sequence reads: CASSQDRGAQYF. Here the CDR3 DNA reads TGTGCCAGCAGCCAGGACAGGGGCGCCCAGTACTTC.

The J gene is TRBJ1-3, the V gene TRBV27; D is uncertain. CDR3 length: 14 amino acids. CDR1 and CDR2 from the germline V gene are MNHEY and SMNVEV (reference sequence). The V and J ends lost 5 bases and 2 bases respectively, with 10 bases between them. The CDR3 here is CASSMAGAGNTIYF. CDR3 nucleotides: TGTGCCAGCAGTATGGCTGGAGCTGGAAACACCATATATTTT.

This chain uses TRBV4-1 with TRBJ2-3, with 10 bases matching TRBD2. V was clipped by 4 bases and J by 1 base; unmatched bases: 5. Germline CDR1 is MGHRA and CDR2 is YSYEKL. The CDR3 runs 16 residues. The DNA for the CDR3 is TGCGCCAGCAGCCCGACAACTAGCGGGGGCACAGATACGCAGTATTTT. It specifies CASSPTTSGGTDTQYF.

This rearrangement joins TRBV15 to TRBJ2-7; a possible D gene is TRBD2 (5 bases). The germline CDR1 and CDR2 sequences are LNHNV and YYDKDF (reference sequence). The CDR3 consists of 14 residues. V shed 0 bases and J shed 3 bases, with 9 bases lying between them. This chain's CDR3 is CATSRDLGSYEQYV. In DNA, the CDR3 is TGTGCCACCAGCAGAGATTTGGGGAGCTACGAGCAGTACGTC.

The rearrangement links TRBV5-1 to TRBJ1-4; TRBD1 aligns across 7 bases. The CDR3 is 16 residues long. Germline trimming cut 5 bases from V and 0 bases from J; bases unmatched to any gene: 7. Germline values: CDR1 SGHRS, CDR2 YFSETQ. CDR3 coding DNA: TGCGCCAGCAGGGCCGGGACAGCCGCAACTAATGAAAAACTGTTTTTT. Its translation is CASRAGTAATNEKLFF.

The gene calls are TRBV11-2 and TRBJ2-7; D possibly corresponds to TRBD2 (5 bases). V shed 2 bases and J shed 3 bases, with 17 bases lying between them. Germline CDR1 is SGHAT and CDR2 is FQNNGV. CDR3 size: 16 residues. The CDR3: CASSLFGGGRGYEQYF. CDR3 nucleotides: TGTGCCAGCAGCTTATTTGGAGGCGGAAGAGGCTACGAGCAGTACTTC.

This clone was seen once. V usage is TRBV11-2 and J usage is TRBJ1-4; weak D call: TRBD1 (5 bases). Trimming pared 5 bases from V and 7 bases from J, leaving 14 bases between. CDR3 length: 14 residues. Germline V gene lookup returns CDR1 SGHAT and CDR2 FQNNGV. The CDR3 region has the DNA TGTGCCAGCAGCCGACGGGGGGTGGTTGAAAAACTGTTTTTT. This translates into CASSRRGVVEKLFF. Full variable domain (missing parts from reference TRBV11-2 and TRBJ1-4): EAGVAQSPRYKIIEKRQSVAFWCNPISGHATLYWYQQILGQGPKLLIQFQNNGVVDDSQLPKDRFSAERLKGVDSTLKIQPAKLEDSAVYLCASSRRGVVEKLFFGSGTQLSVL.

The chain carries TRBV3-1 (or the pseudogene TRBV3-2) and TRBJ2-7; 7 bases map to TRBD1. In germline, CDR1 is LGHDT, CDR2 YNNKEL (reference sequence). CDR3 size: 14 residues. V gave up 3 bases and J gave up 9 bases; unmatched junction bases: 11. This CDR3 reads CASSHGTDPRPQYF. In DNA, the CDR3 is TGTGCCAGCAGCCACGGGACAGATCCCCGACCGCAGTACTTC.

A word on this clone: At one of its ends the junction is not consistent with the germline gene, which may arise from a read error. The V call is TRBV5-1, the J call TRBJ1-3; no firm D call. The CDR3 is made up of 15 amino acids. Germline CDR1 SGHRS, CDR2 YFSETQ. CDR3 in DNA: TGCGCCAGCACCTTGGACGCCTACTCTGGAAACACCATATATTTT. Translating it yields CASTLDAYSGNTIYF.

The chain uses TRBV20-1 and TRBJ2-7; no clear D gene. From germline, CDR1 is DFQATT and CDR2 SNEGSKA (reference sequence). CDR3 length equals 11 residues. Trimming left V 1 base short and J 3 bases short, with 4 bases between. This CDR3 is CSARAGYEQYF. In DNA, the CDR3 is TGCAGTGCTAGAGCAGGCTACGAGCAGTACTTC.

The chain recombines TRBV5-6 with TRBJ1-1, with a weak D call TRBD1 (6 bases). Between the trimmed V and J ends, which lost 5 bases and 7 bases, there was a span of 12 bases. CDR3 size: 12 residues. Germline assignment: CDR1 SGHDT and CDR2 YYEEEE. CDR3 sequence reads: CASSFGQNEAFF. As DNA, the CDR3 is TGTGCCAGCAGTTTTGGACAGAATGAAGCTTTCTTT. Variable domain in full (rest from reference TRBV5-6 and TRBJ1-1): DAGVTQSPTHLIKTRGQQVTLRCSPKSGHDTVSWYQQALGQGPQFIFQYYEEEERQRGNFPDRFSGHQFPNYSSELNVNALLLGDSALYLCASSFGQNEAFFGQGTRLTVV.

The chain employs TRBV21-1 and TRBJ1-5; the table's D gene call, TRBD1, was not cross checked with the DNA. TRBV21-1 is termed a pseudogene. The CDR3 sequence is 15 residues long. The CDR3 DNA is TGTGCCAGCAGCCTCCAGGGGACTAGCAATCAGCCCCAGCATTTT. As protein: CASSLQGTSNQPQHF.

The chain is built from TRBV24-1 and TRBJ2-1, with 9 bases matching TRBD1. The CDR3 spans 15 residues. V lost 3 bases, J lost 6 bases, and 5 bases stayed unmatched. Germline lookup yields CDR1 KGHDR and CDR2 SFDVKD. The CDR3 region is CATSDMGQGLNEQFF. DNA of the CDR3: TGTGCCACCAGTGATATGGGACAGGGTCTCAATGAGCAGTTCTTC.

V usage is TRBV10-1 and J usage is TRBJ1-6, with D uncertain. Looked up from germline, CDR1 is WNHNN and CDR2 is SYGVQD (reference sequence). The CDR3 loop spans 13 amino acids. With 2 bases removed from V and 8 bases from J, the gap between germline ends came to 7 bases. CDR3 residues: CASSEGSHSPLHF. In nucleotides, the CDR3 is TGCGCCAGCAGTGAGGGTAGTCATTCACCCCTCCACTTT.

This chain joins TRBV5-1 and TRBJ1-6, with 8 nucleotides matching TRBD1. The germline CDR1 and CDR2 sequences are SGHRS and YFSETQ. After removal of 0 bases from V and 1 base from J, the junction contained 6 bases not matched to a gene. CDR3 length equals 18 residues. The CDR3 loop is CASSLEVQGGSYNSPLHF. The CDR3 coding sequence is TGCGCCAGCAGCTTGGAGGTACAGGGGGGATCCTATAATTCACCCCTCCACTTT.

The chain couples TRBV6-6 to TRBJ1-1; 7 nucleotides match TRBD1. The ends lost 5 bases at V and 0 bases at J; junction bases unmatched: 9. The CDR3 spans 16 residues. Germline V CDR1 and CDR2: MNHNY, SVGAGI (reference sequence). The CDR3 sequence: CASSRGTAHLNTEAFF. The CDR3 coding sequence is TGTGCCAGCAGTCGAGGGACAGCCCATTTGAACACTGAAGCTTTCTTT.

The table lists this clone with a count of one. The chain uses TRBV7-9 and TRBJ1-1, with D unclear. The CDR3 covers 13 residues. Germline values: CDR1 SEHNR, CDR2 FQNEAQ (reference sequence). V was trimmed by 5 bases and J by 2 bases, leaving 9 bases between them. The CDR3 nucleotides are TGTGCCAGCAGCCTCGAGGGTAACACTGAAGCTTTCTTT. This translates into CASSLEGNTEAFF.

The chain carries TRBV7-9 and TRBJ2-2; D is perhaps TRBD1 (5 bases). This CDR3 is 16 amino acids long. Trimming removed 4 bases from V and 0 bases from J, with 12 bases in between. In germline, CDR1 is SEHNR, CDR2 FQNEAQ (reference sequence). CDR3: CASSSPGPANTGELFF. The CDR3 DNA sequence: TGTGCCAGCAGCTCCCCAGGGCCTGCGAACACCGGGGAGCTGTTTTTT.